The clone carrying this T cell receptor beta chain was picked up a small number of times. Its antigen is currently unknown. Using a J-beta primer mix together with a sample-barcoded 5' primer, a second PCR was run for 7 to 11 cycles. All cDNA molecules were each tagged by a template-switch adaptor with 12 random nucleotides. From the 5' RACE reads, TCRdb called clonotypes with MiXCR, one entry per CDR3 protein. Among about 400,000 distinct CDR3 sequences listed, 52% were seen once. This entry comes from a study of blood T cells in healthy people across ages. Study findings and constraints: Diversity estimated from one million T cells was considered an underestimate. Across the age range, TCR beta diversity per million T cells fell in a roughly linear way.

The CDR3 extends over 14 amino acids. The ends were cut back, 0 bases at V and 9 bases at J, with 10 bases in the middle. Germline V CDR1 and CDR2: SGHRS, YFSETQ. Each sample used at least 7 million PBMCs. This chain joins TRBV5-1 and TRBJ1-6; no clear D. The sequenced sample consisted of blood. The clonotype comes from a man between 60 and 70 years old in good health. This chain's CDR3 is CASSLGGEISPLHF. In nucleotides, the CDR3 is TGCGCCAGCAGCTTGGGCGGAGAGATTTCACCCCTCCACTTT.